This T cell receptor (beta chain) comes out of a study of shared clonotypes between healthy human individuals. Study context: The composition of the donors was a couple of women and a few men aged 18 to 49. Study observations and caveats: Roughly 5% of naive CD4 clonotypes were shared across four donors. Richness estimates generally favored naive over memory subsets. All-four-donor shared clonotypes had higher generation probabilities than non-shared clonotypes did.

A note on this clone: Its specificity is not known.

CDR1 is SGDLS and CDR2 is YYNGEE in the germline V gene. Losses at the gene ends were 0 bases for V and 10 bases for J; bases not matched to a gene: 10. The CDR3 contains 16 residues. Method: immunoSEQ multiplex PCR; TCRdb's copy keeps in-frame clones and lacks some. The sample lists over 1.5 million clones, 98% occurring once. The V gene is TRBV9, the J gene TRBJ2-1, with TRBD2 matching 10 bases. Sequencing was performed on naive CD4+ T cells sorted from blood. Sample subset: CD45RA+ positively selected. The TCR originated in a young man in good health. DNA of the CDR3: TGTGCCAGCAGCGTAGAACTCAGCGGGAGGGCCGGGGAGCAGTTCTTC. This sequence encodes CASSVELSGRAGEQFF. The full variable domain, its missing parts supplied by reference TRBV9 and TRBJ2-1, is DSGVTQTPKHLITATGQRVTLRCSPRSGDLSVYWYQQSLDQGLQFLIQYYNGEERAKGNILERFSAQQFPDLHSELNLSSLELGDSALYFCASSVELSGRAGEQFFGPGTRLTVL.